A single sample gave rise to the 24 T cell receptor beta chains below, sequenced in a study of cytomegalovirus exposure and HLA in healthy donors. PCR involved 60 Vbeta and 13 Jbeta primers. Produced via immunoSEQ multiplex PCR; TCRdb's table is partial and in-frame only. This sample contains roughly 120,000 clones. Sample: PBMCs. The receptors stem from a man aged 35-49 years in good health and CMV-seronegative.

This sequence joins TRBV10-2 and TRBJ1-1; the D gene is possibly TRBD1 (5 bases). The CDR3 has 14 residues. CDR1 is WSHSY and CDR2 is SAAADI in the germline V gene. Trimming stripped 6 bases from V and 4 bases from J, with 15 bases between. For the CDR3, the DNA is TGCGCCAGCAGGGAGGCTGGGGGGGGCACTGAAGCTTTCTTT. It translates to CASREAGGGTEAFF.

The chain has TRBV7-9 and TRBJ2-7; perhaps TRBD1 as D (6 bases). The V end was cut by 7 bases, the J end by 13 bases, with 20 bases between. Germline CDR1 is SEHNR and CDR2 is FQNEAQ (reference sequence). This CDR3 has 12 residues. In nucleotides, the CDR3 is TGTGCCAGCAACTCAGCCAAAGGGGGAATCTACTTC. Protein: CASNSAKGGIYF. Looking up the rest from reference TRBV7-9 and TRBJ2-7 gives the full variable domain: DTGVSQNPRHKITKRGQNVTFRCDPISEHNRLYWYRQTLGQGPEFLTYFQNEAQLEKSRLLSDRFSAERPKGSFSTLEIQRTEQGDSAMYLCASNSAKGGIYFGPGTRLTVT.

The V call is TRBV15, the J call TRBJ2-1, with 9 bases aligning to TRBD1. The CDR3 extends over 16 amino acids. Germline trimming cut 1 base from V and 1 base from J; bases unmatched to any gene: 2. Per the germline V gene, CDR1 is LNHNV and CDR2 is YYDKDF (reference sequence). In DNA, the CDR3 is TGTGCCACCAGCAGAGTAGGACAGGGGTCCTACAATGAGCAGTTCTTC. Translation gives CATSRVGQGSYNEQFF.

CDR3 protein: CASSPPGDVYGYTF. In DNA, the CDR3 is TGTGCCAGCAGTCCACCGGGAGACGTCTATGGCTACACCTTC. V gene TRBV5-8 combines with J gene TRBJ1-2; D call uncertain. The CDR3 is 14 residues long. V gave up 5 bases and J gave up 4 bases, with 15 bases separating them. Looked up from germline, CDR1 is SGHTS and CDR2 is YDEGEE.

V and J are TRBV5-6 and TRBJ2-7; 8 positions agree with TRBD2. Trimming at V came to 1 base and at J to 6 bases, leaving 9 bases not matched to a gene. Germline CDR1 is SGHDT and CDR2 is YYEEEE. The CDR3 is made up of 15 amino acids. The CDR3 DNA reads TGTGCCAGCAGCTTGCGCAGCGGGAGATCAATCGAGCAGTACTTC. As protein: CASSLRSGRSIEQYF.

This CDR3 is CASSGGTSGRGGETQYF. CDR3 nucleotide sequence: TGTGCCAGCAGTGGAGGGACTAGCGGGAGAGGTGGAGAGACCCAGTACTTC. V usage is TRBV2 and J usage is TRBJ2-5; 14 positions agree with TRBD2. V shed 4 bases and J 4 bases; nucleotides not matched to a gene: 8. The CDR3 consists of 17 residues. Germline CDR1 and CDR2: SNHLY and FYNNEI.

This rearrangement joins TRBV27 to TRBJ2-5, with 8 bases lining up with TRBD2. The V gene end was trimmed by 0 bases and the J gene end by 5 bases; junction bases not matched to a gene: 8. CDR3 size: 16 residues. The germline CDR1 and CDR2 sequences are MNHEY and SMNVEV (reference sequence). The CDR3 sequence is CASSLSRAGGEETQYF. The CDR3 nucleotides read TGTGCCAGCAGTTTATCACGGGCGGGAGGAGAGGAGACCCAGTACTTC.

The V and J genes are TRBV27 and TRBJ1-1; D remains ambiguous. Trimming stripped 4 bases from V and 0 bases from J, with 6 bases between. The V gene's germline CDR1 is MNHEY and CDR2 SMNVEV (reference sequence). The CDR3 length is 13 residues. CDR3 nucleotides: TGTGCCAGCAGTTCGCGCATGAACACTGAAGCTTTCTTT. Its translation: CASSSRMNTEAFF.

V usage is TRBV27 and J usage is TRBJ1-2; D unresolved. The length of the CDR3 is 15 residues. CDR1 is MNHEY, CDR2 SMNVEV, per germline (reference sequence). V was trimmed by 2 bases and J by 4 bases, leaving 14 bases between them. This CDR3 reads CASSLKAGRIYGYTF. The CDR3 nucleotides are TGTGCCAGCAGTTTAAAGGCAGGTAGAATCTATGGCTACACCTTC.

This chain links TRBV30 with TRBJ1-2, with 7 bases fitting TRBD1. CDR3 size: 12 residues. V was clipped by 3 bases and J by 7 bases; unmatched bases: 5. Germline lookup yields CDR1 GTSNPN and CDR2 SVGIG (reference sequence). This CDR3 reads CAWSPGGIGYTF. For the CDR3, the DNA is TGTGCCTGGAGCCCAGGGGGGATTGGCTACACCTTC.

The chain joins TRBV5-5 to TRBJ1-5, with 7 bases aligning to TRBD1. The CDR3 consists of 17 residues. The ends lost 3 bases at V and 5 bases at J; junction bases unmatched: 14. Germline values: CDR1 SGHKS, CDR2 YYEKEE (reference sequence). The CDR3 DNA sequence: TGTGCCAGCAGCTCCGACGCTACAGGGGCAGTTTATCAGCCCCAGCATTTT. Translated, it gives CASSSDATGAVYQPQHF.

The chain employs TRBV7-8 and TRBJ2-5, with D possibly TRBD1 on 5 matching bases. The germline CDR1 and CDR2 sequences are SGHVS and FQNEAQ. Trimming pared 0 bases from V and 4 bases from J, leaving 18 bases between. The CDR3 spans 17 residues. The CDR3 sequence is CASSLAPRQRVPETQYF. The CDR3 coding sequence is TGTGCCAGCAGCTTAGCGCCCCGACAGAGAGTCCCAGAGACCCAGTACTTC. Complete variable domain (other parts from reference TRBV7-8 and TRBJ2-5): GAGVSQSPRYKVAKRGQDVALRCDPISGHVSLFWYQQALGQGPEFLTYFQNEAQLDKSGLPSDRFFAERPEGSVSTLKIQRTQQEDSAVYLCASSLAPRQRVPETQYFGPGTRLLVL.

The J gene is TRBJ2-1, the V gene TRBV10-3; D gene uncertain. V lost 2 bases and J lost 9, with 11 bases in between. There are 13 residues in the CDR3. Per the germline V gene, CDR1 is ENHRY and CDR2 is SYGVKD. The CDR3 reads CAISEIVVGEQFF. CDR3 coding DNA: TGTGCCATCAGTGAGATCGTGGTCGGTGAGCAGTTCTTC.

The chain carries TRBV5-6 and TRBJ2-7, with 9 nucleotides matching TRBD1. The ends lost 4 bases at V and 4 bases at J; junction bases unmatched: 6. This CDR3 is 14 amino acids long. Germline V lookup: CDR1 SGHDT, CDR2 YYEEEE. The CDR3 nucleotides read TGTGCCAGCAGCCCCGGGACAGGGACTTACGAGCAGTACTTC. This gives the protein CASSPGTGTYEQYF.

V and J are TRBV18 and TRBJ1-1; D uncertain. Germline V gives CDR1 KGHSH, CDR2 LQKENI. Deletions cut 4 bases from V and 4 bases from J, with 16 bases between. This CDR3 comprises 15 residues. The CDR3 region has the DNA TGTGCCAGCTCACTTTCGGAGGGCTCGGGCACTGAAGCTTTCTTT. Translating gives CASSLSEGSGTEAFF.

About this clone itself: Other DNA sequences in this sample translate to the same CDR3. This sequence joins TRBV6-5 and TRBJ2-7, with 12 bases aligning to TRBD2. Germline trimming cut 0 bases from V and 3 bases from J; bases unmatched to any gene: 3. Germline CDR1 MNHEY, CDR2 SVGAGI. The CDR3 sequence is 16 residues long. The DNA for the CDR3 is TGTGCCAGCAGTTACTCCGGACTAGCGGGGAACTACGAGCAGTACTTC. This sequence encodes CASSYSGLAGNYEQYF.

On this clone itself: One junction end disagrees with the germline gene, perhaps due to a read error. V usage is TRBV7-7 and J usage is TRBJ2-2; TRBD1 is a possible D gene (6 bases). The CDR3 loop spans 18 amino acids. CDR1 is SSHAT, CDR2 FNYEAQ, per germline (reference sequence). As DNA, the CDR3 is TGTGCTAGCAGCTTAGGTACAACAGGGTACGGAACACCGGGGGAGCTGTTTTTT. Translating gives CASSLGTTGYGTPGELFF.

The V call is TRBV5-1, the J call TRBJ2-5, with D maybe TRBD2 (5 bases). Germline-derived CDR1 and CDR2 are SGHRS and YFSETQ. Trimming removed 0 bases from V and 0 bases from J, with 9 bases in between. The CDR3 spans 15 residues. CDR3 in amino acids: CASSLGGRYQETQYF. The CDR3 DNA sequence: TGCGCCAGCAGCTTGGGAGGGCGGTACCAAGAGACCCAGTACTTC.

The gene calls are TRBV28 and TRBJ2-1, with no clear D. The CDR3 spans 13 residues. Trimming stripped 5 bases from V and 0 bases from J, with 5 bases between. CDR1 is MDHEN, CDR2 SYDVKM, per germline. The CDR3 loop is CASSLSSYNEQFF. The CDR3 DNA is TGTGCCAGCAGTCTGAGCTCCTACAATGAGCAGTTCTTC.

The rearrangement joins TRBV5-4 to TRBJ2-7; D is undetermined. V lost 0 bases and J lost 2, with 9 bases in between. The CDR3 spans 14 residues. Germline-derived CDR1 and CDR2 are SGHNT and YYREEE (reference sequence). CDR3: CASSLGVSPYEQYF. The CDR3 DNA sequence: TGTGCCAGCAGCTTGGGAGTGTCCCCCTACGAGCAGTACTTC.

The chain links TRBV28 to TRBJ2-7, with 12 bases identical to TRBD1. V shed 10 bases, J shed 4 bases, and the junction held 11 bases outside the gene matches. CDR3 length: 15 residues. Germline V gene sequence: CDR1 MDHEN, CDR2 SYDVKM. CDR3 amino acids: CAIQEGTGGKYEQYF. CDR3 DNA: TGTGCCATACAGGAAGGGACAGGGGGCAAATACGAGCAGTACTTC.

The chain has TRBV19 and TRBJ2-2; D may be TRBD1 (5 bases). The V end was cut by 1 base, the J end by 9 bases, with 21 bases between. The CDR3 is 17 residues long. In germline, CDR1 is LNHDA, CDR2 SQIVND (reference sequence). The CDR3 loop reads CASSIALHKRGSRELFF. CDR3 coding DNA: TGTGCCAGTAGTATAGCGCTTCATAAAAGGGGCTCCCGGGAGCTGTTTTTT.

This chain's CDR3 is CASRSRPGVGYGYTF. The DNA of the CDR3 is TGTGCCAGCAGGTCTAGACCGGGGGTGGGCTATGGCTACACCTTC. The rearrangement links TRBV6-1 to TRBJ1-2, with D tentatively TRBD1 (5 bases). Trimming pared 6 bases from V and 4 bases from J, leaving 18 bases between. Germline CDR1 and CDR2: MNHNS and SASEGT. The CDR3 has 15 residues.

The chain has TRBV27 and TRBJ2-7, with 9 bases matching TRBD2. With V trimmed by 0 bases and J by 6 bases, 6 bases remained unmatched. Germline V gene lookup returns CDR1 MNHEY and CDR2 SMNVEV (reference sequence). This CDR3 has 15 residues. In nucleotides, the CDR3 is TGTGCCAGCAGTTTATCAGTCGCGGGGGGGGGCGAGCAGTACTTC. Amino acid sequence: CASSLSVAGGGEQYF.